Listed below are T cell receptor beta chains from one sample, sequenced in a study of regulatory T cells in long-lasting Graves disease. TCRdb itself ran the multiplex PCR reads through MiXCR, one entry per CDR3 protein. Of hundreds of thousands of distinct CDR3 sequences detected, over 15% appear once; the ten largest clones hold roughly 27%. The same sample was also studied in work on T cells in Graves' hyperthyroidism and ophthalmopathy.

This specimen consisted of peripheral blood mononuclear cells (PBMCs), obtained at new diagnosis, from a patient treated with antithyroid drugs. The origin of the receptors is a man between 35 and 55 years old with Graves disease. The CDR3 runs from the conserved cysteine through the conserved F or W. The order of the fields is clone size, V gene, D gene, J gene, CDR3 protein, CDR3 DNA. D genes are given only for firm matches. Expanded clones are given a class, and other clones once, few, many or no size at all.

NA,TRBV5-1,TRBD1,TRBJ2-4,CASRTGTGENIQYF,TGCGCCAGCAGGACCGGGACAGGCGAAAACATTCAGTACTTC
many,TRBV2,NA,TRBJ1-4,CASLPGPNEKLFF,TGTGCCAGCCTCCCGGGGCCTAATGAAAAACTGTTTTTT
few,TRBV12-3/TRBV12-4,TRBD1,TRBJ1-5,CASRRTGVVGQPQHF,TGTGCCAGCAGGCGGACAGGGGTTGTAGGGCAGCCCCAGCATTTT
few,TRBV5-1,NA,TRBJ1-1,CASSLSGPGDGAEAFF,TGCGCCAGCAGCTTGTCAGGCCCAGGGGATGGCGCTGAAGCTTTCTTT
few,TRBV28,TRBD1,TRBJ2-3,CASSSMLVGQNTDTQYF,TGTGCCAGCAGTTCCATGTTGGTGGGACAGAACACAGATACGCAGTATTTT
many,TRBV6-5,TRBD1,TRBJ1-1,CASIHSTGKAEAFF,TGTGCCAGCATTCACTCGACAGGGAAGGCTGAAGCTTTCTTT
many,TRBV7-2,NA,TRBJ2-2,CASSLVRNTGELFF,TGTGCCAGCAGCTTAGTAAGGAACACCGGGGAGCTGTTTTTT
many,TRBV20-1,NA,TRBJ1-5,CSANGHGGNQPQHF,TGCAGTGCAAACGGACATGGGGGCAATCAGCCCCAGCATTTT
many,TRBV5-6,NA,TRBJ2-5,CASSRTSRETQYF,TGTGCCAGCAGCAGGACGTCTAGAGAGACCCAGTACTTC
many,TRBV12-3/TRBV12-4,NA,TRBJ2-5,CASSTQGSEETQYF,TGTGCCAGCAGTACACAGGGCTCGGAAGAGACCCAGTACTTC
many,TRBV18,NA,TRBJ2-7,CASSPAGLGQYF,TGTGCCAGCTCACCAGCGGGCTTAGGGCAGTACTTC
NA,TRBV6-2/TRBV6-3,NA,TRBJ2-3,CASSKAFSTDTQYF,TGCGCCAGCAGTAAAGCATTTTCCACAGATACGCAGTATTTT
many,TRBV15,NA,TRBJ1-1,CATRRGPGEAFF,TGTGCCACCAGGCGGGGGCCGGGTGAAGCTTTCTTT
many,TRBV20-1,TRBD2,TRBJ2-3,CSASDERGPSTDTQYF,TGCAGTGCTAGCGATGAGCGGGGCCCCTCCACAGATACGCAGTATTTT
once,TRBV3-1,TRBD1,TRBJ2-4,CASSQAGGVRNIQYF,TGTGCCAGCAGCCAAGCAGGGGGCGTGAGAAACATTCAGTACTTC
few,TRBV29-1,NA,TRBJ2-1,CSDLRKHSYNEQFF,TGCAGCGACCTCAGGAAACACTCCTACAATGAGCAGTTCTTC
many,TRBV7-2,NA,TRBJ2-7,CASSVWGSYEQYF,TGTGCCAGCAGTGTATGGGGGTCCTACGAGCAGTACTTC
many,TRBV9,NA,TRBJ1-1,CASTRDSGLNTEAFF,TGTGCCAGCACCCGAGATTCCGGTCTGAACACTGAAGCTTTCTTT
many,TRBV20-1,NA,TRBJ2-7,CSASRGTTHEQYF,TGCAGTGCTAGCCGAGGGACCACCCACGAGCAGTACTTC
NA,TRBV28,TRBD1,TRBJ2-2,CASGGQGEAGELFF,TGTGCCAGCGGAGGACAGGGGGAGGCCGGGGAGCTGTTTTTT
NA,TRBV20-1,NA,TRBJ1-2,CSATSGGREGYTF,TGCAGTGCTACTTCCGGGGGACGGGAGGGCTACACCTTC
few,TRBV25-1,NA,TRBJ1-6,CASSSGTPLHF,TGTGCCAGCAGCTCCGGGACGCCCCTCCACTTT
many,TRBV20-1,NA,TRBJ2-1,CSARDSSGSILAFF,TGCAGTGCTAGAGATTCTAGTGGATCCATATTAGCGTTCTTC
many,TRBV29-1,NA,TRBJ2-7,CSARDVSSYEQYF,TGCAGCGCGAGGGACGTCAGCTCCTACGAGCAGTACTTC
NA,TRBV7-3,TRBD1,TRBJ2-3,CAGSPDRATDTQYF,TGTGCCGGCAGCCCGGACAGGGCCACAGATACGCAGTATTTT
NA,TRBV28,NA,TRBJ2-3,CASSSSTSMADTQYF,TGTGCCAGCAGTTCCTCGACTAGTATGGCAGATACGCAGTATTTT
few,TRBV24-1,NA,TRBJ2-2,CATSDPGEGTGELFF,TGTGCCACCAGTGATCCAGGGGAAGGCACCGGGGAGCTGTTTTTT
NA,TRBV3-1,TRBD2,TRBJ2-1,CASSFGTTAYNEQFF,TGTGCCAGCAGCTTTGGGACTACCGCCTACAATGAGCAGTTCTTC
many,TRBV5-1,NA,TRBJ1-4,CASSNAAGLANEKLFF,TGCGCCAGCAGCAACGCTGCGGGGCTGGCTAATGAAAAACTGTTTTTT
many,TRBV7-3,NA,TRBJ1-1,CASSFAGYTEAFF,TGTGCCAGCAGCTTTGCTGGGTACACTGAAGCTTTCTTT
once,TRBV13,NA,TRBJ2-7,CASSLGASRSYEQYF,TGTGCCAGCAGCTTAGGGGCTAGTCGCTCCTACGAGCAGTACTTC
many,TRBV6-5,NA,TRBJ2-7,CASSYPGTNEQYF,TGTGCCAGCAGTTACCCCGGGACAAACGAGCAGTACTTC
once,TRBV7-2,TRBD2,TRBJ2-7,CAASGVAGYEQYF,TGTGCCGCCAGCGGGGTGGCGGGCTACGAGCAGTACTTC
many,TRBV18,TRBD1,TRBJ2-3,CASSRQGKSDTQYF,TGTGCCAGCTCACGACAGGGGAAGTCAGATACGCAGTATTTT
NA,TRBV6-2/TRBV6-3,NA,TRBJ1-2,CASGGPGGNYGYTF,TGTGCCAGCGGAGGACCGGGGGGAAACTATGGCTACACCTTC
many,TRBV18,NA,TRBJ2-3,CASSPARGGDTQYF,TGTGCCAGCTCACCAGCCCGGGGCGGGGATACGCAGTATTTT
many,TRBV12-3/TRBV12-4,NA,TRBJ2-3,CASSPRDGGTDTQYF,TGTGCCAGCAGTCCAAGGGACGGAGGCACAGATACGCAGTATTTT
many,TRBV11-2,NA,TRBJ1-1,CASSLAQGLANTEAFF,TGTGCCAGCAGCTTAGCCCAGGGACTGGCGAACACTGAAGCTTTCTTT
many,TRBV5-1,TRBD2,TRBJ2-1,CASAGGAYNEQFF,TGCGCCAGTGCGGGGGGCGCCTACAATGAGCAGTTCTTC
NA,TRBV6-2/TRBV6-3,NA,TRBJ1-5,CASSEKWWSNQPQHF,TGTGCCAGCAGTGAAAAATGGTGGAGCAATCAGCCCCAGCATTTT
many,TRBV3-1,TRBD2,TRBJ2-5,CASLLASGGRETQYF,TGTGCCAGCCTCCTCGCTAGCGGGGGGCGAGAGACCCAGTACTTC
few,TRBV5-1,NA,TRBJ2-7,CASSSVGSGRGTYEQYF,TGCGCCAGCAGCTCGGTAGGTTCGGGACGGGGGACCTACGAGCAGTACTTC
NA,TRBV6-1,TRBD1,TRBJ1-1,CASRKRTGWLDTEAFF,TGTGCCAGCAGAAAAAGGACAGGCTGGCTCGACACTGAAGCTTTCTTT
many,TRBV20-1,TRBD1,TRBJ2-7,CSADIGTGYGYEQYF,TGCAGTGCGGATATTGGGACAGGGTATGGCTACGAGCAGTACTTC
NA,TRBV6-2/TRBV6-3,NA,TRBJ2-3,CASSPRLLVRTDTQYF,TGTGCCAGCAGTCCACGACTCCTTGTTCGGACAGATACGCAGTATTTT